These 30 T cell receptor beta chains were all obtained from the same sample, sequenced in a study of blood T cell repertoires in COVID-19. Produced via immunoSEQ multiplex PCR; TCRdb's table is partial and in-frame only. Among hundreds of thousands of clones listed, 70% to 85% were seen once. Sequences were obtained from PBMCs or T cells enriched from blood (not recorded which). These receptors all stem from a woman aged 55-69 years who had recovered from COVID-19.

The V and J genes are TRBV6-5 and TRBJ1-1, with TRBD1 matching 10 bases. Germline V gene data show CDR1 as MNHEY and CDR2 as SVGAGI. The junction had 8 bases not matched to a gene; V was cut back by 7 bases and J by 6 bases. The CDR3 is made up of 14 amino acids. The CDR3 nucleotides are TGTGCCAGCAATAGACAGGGGGCGCGTTCTGAAGCTTTCTTT. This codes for CASNRQGARSEAFF.

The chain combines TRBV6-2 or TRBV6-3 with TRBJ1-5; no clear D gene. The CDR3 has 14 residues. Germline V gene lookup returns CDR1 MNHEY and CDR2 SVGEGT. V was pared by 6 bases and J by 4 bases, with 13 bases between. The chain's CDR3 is CASSLNYGNQPQHF. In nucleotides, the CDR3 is TGTGCCAGCAGCTTAAACTACGGGAATCAGCCCCAGCATTTT.

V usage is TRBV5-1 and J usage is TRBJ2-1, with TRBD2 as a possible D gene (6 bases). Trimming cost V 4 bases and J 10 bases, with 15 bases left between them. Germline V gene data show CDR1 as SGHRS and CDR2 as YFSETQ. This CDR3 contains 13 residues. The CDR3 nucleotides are TGCGCCAGCAGCAGGGGACTCGAGGGGGAGCAGTTCTTC. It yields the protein CASSRGLEGEQFF.

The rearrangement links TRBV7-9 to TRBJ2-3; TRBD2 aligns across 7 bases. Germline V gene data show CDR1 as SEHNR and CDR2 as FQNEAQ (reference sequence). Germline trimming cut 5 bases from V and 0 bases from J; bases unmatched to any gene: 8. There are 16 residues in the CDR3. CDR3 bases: TGTGCCAGCAGCGGGGCTAGCGGAACTAGCACAGATACGCAGTATTTT. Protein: CASSGASGTSTDTQYF. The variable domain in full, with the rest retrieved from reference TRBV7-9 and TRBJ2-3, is DTGVSQNPRHKITKRGQNVTFRCDPISEHNRLYWYRQTLGQGPEFLTYFQNEAQLEKSRLLSDRFSAERPKGSFSTLEIQRTEQGDSAMYLCASSGASGTSTDTQYFGPGTRLTVL.

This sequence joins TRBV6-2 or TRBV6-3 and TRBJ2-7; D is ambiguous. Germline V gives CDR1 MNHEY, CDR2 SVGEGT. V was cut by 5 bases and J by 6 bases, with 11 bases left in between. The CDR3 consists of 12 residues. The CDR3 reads CASSTLRSEQYF. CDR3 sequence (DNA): TGTGCCAGCAGTACCCTTCGTAGCGAGCAGTACTTC.

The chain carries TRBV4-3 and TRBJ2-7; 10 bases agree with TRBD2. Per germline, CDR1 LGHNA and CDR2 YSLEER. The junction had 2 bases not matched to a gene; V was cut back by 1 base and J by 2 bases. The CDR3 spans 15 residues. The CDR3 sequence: CASSQGSGGAYEQYF. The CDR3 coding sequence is TGCGCCAGCAGCCAAGGGAGCGGGGGGGCCTACGAGCAGTACTTC.

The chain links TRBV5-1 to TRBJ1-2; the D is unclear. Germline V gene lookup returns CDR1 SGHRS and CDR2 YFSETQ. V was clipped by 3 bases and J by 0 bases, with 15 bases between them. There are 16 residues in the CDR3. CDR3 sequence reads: CASSWEFGSSNYGYTF. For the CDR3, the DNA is TGCGCCAGCAGCTGGGAGTTCGGCAGCTCTAACTATGGCTACACCTTC.

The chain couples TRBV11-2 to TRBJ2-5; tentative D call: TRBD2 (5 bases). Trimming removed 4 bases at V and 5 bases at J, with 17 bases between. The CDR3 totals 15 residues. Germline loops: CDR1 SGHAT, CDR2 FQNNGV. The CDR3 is CASSSPGTGMETQYF. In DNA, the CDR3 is TGTGCCAGCAGCTCCCCTGGTACGGGGATGGAGACCCAGTACTTC.

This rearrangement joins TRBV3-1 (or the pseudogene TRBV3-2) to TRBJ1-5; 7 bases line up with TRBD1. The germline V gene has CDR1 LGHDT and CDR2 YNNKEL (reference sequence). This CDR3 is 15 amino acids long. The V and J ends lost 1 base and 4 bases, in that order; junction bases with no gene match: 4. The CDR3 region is CASSQVTGINQPQHF. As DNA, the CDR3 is TGTGCCAGCAGCCAAGTGACAGGGATTAATCAGCCCCAGCATTTT.

The CDR3 bases are TGTGCCAGTAGTGGGACTAGCGGACCATTAAACTCCTACGAGCAGTACTTC. Protein product: CASSGTSGPLNSYEQYF. This chain joins TRBV19 and TRBJ2-7, with 11 positions matching TRBD2. Per germline, CDR1 LNHDA and CDR2 SQIVND (reference sequence). After removal of 5 bases from V and 0 bases from J, the junction contained 9 bases not matched to a gene. CDR3 size: 17 residues.

The chain's CDR3 is CATSRAETADTQYF. The DNA for the CDR3 is TGTGCCACCAGCAGAGCGGAGACCGCAGATACGCAGTATTTT. The chain combines TRBV15 with TRBJ2-3; D unresolved. Trimming took off 1 base at V and 4 bases at J, with 9 bases between the two ends. The CDR3 length is 14 residues. In germline, CDR1 is LNHNV, CDR2 YYDKDF (reference sequence). The full variable domain, in which reference TRBV15 and TRBJ2-3 provide the parts outside the CDR3, is DAMVIQNPRYQVTQFGKPVTLSCSQTLNHNVMYWYQQKSSQAPKLLFHYYDKDFNNEADTPDNFQSRRPNTSFCFLDIRSPGLGDTAMYLCATSRAETADTQYFGPGTRLTVL.

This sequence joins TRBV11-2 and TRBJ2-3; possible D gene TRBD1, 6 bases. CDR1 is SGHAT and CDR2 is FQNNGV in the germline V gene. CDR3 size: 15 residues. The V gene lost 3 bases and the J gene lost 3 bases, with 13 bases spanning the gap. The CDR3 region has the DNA TGTGCCAGCAGCTTCCGGGGACACGGGACAGATACGCAGTATTTT. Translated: CASSFRGHGTDTQYF.

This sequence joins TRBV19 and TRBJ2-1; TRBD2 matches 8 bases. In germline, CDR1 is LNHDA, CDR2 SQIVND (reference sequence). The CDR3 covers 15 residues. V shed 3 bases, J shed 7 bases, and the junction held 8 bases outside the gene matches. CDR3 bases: TGTGCCAGTAGTATGGGAAGGGCGGGAGGTAATGAGCAGTTCTTC. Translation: CASSMGRAGGNEQFF.

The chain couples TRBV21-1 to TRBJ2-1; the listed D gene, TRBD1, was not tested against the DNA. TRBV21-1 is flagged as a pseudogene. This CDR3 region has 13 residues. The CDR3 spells CASTSISTGEKFF. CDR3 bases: TGTGCCAGCACCTCGATTTCAACAGGGGAGAAGTTCTTC.

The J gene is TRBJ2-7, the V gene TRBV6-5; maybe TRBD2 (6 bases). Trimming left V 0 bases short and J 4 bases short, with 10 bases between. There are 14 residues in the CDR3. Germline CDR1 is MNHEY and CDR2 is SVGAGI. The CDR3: CASSYSEGGYEQYF. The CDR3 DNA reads TGTGCCAGCAGTTACTCGGAGGGCGGGTACGAGCAGTACTTC.

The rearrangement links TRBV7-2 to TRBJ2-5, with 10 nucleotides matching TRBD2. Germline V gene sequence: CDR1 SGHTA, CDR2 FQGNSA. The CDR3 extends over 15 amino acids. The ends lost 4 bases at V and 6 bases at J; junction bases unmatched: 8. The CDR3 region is CASSYGTSAVKTQYF. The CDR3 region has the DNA TGTGCCAGCAGCTACGGGACTAGCGCCGTCAAGACCCAGTACTTC.

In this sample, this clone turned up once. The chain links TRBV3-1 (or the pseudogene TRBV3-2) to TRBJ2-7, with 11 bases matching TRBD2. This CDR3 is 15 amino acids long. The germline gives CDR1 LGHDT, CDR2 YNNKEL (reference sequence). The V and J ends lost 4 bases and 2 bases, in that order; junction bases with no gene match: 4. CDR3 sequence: CASSRSGGAPYEQYF. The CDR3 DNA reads TGTGCCAGCAGCCGTAGCGGGGGGGCGCCCTACGAGCAGTACTTC.

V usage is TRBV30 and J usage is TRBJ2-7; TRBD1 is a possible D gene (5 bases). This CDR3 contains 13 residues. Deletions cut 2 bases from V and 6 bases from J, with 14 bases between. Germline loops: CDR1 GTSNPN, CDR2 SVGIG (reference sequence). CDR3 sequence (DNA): TGTGCCTGGAGTAGGGGTACCGGCGGCGAGCAGTACTTC. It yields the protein CAWSRGTGGEQYF.

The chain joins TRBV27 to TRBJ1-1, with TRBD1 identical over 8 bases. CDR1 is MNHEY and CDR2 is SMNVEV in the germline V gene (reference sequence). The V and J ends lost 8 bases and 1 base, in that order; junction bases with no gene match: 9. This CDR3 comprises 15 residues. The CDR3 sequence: CASRSLGQANTEAFF. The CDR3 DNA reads TGTGCCAGCCGCAGTTTGGGACAGGCGAACACTGAAGCTTTCTTT.

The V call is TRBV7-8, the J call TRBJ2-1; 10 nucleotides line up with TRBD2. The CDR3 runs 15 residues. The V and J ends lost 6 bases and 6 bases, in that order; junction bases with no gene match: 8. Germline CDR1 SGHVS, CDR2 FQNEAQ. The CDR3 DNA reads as TGTGCCAGCAGAAAAGCGGGAGGGCCCTCCAATGAGCAGTTCTTC. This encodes CASRKAGGPSNEQFF.

The CDR3 DNA reads as TGTGCCAGCAGTATCACACGCACAGATACGCAGTATTTT. Encoded protein: CASSITRTDTQYF. This chain uses TRBV6-2 or TRBV6-3 with TRBJ2-3, with D unclear. CDR3 length: 13 amino acids. Trimming stripped 5 bases from V and 1 base from J, with 7 bases between. Germline CDR1 reads MNHEY; CDR2 reads SVGEGT.

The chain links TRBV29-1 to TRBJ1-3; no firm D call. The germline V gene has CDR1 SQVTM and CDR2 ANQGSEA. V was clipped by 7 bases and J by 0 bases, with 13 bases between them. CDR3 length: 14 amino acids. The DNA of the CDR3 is TGCAGCGCAGCCTACAGACGCTCTGGAAACACCATATATTTT. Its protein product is CSAAYRRSGNTIYF.

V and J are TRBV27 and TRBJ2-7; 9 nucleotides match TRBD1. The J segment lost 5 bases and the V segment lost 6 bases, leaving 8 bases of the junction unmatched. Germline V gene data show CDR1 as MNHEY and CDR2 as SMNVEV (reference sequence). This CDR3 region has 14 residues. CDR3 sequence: CASSLTGTGNEQYF. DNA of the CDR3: TGTGCCAGCAGCCTCACCGGGACAGGGAACGAGCAGTACTTC.

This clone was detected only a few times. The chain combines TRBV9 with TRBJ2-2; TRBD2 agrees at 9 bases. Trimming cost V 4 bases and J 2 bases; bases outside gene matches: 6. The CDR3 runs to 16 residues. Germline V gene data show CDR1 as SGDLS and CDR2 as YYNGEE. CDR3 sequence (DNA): TGTGCCAGCAGCTTTAGGACTAGCGTTAACACCGGGGAGCTGTTTTTT. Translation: CASSFRTSVNTGELFF. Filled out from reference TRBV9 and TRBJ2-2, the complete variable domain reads DSGVTQTPKHLITATGQRVTLRCSPRSGDLSVYWYQQSLDQGLQFLIQYYNGEERAKGNILERFSAQQFPDLHSELNLSSLELGDSALYFCASSFRTSVNTGELFFGEGSRLTVL.

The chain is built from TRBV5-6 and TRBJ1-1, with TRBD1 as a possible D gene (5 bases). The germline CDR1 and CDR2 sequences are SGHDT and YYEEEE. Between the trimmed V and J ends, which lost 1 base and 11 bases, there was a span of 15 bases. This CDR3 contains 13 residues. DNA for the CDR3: TGTGCCAGCAGCTTGATACAGGACAATTATGCTTTCTTT. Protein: CASSLIQDNYAFF.

The CDR3 DNA sequence: TGCAGCGTTGAAGGGGGGGGCGGGCGGTATGGCTACACCTTC. Translated: CSVEGGGGRYGYTF. The rearrangement uses TRBV29-1 and TRBJ1-2; D perhaps matches TRBD1 (6 bases). The CDR3 spans 14 residues. The germline gives CDR1 SQVTM, CDR2 ANQGSEA. The V gene lost 1 base and the J gene lost 5 bases, with 14 bases spanning the gap.

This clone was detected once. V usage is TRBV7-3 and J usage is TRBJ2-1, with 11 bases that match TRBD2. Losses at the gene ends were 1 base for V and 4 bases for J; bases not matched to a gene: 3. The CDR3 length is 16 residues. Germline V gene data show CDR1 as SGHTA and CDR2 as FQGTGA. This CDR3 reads CASSLRSSGGYNEQFF. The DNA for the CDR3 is TGTGCCAGCAGCTTAAGATCTAGCGGGGGGTACAATGAGCAGTTCTTC. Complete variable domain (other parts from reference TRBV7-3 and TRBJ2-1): GAGVSQTPSNKVTEKGKYVELRCDPISGHTALYWYRQSLGQGPEFLIYFQGTGAADDSGLPNDRFFAVRPEGSVSTLKIQRTERGDSAVYLCASSLRSSGGYNEQFFGPGTRLTVL.

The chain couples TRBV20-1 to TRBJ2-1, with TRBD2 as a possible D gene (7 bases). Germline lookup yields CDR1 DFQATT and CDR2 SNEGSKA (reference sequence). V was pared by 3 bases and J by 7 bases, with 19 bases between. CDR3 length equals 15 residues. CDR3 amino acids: CSASLWRGGRNEQFF. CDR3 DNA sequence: TGCAGTGCTAGTTTATGGCGCGGGGGCCGGAATGAGCAGTTCTTC.

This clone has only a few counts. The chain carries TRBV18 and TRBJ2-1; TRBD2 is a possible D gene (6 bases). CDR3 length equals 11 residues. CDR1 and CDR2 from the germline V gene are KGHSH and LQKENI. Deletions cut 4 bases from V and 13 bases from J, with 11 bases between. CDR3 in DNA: TGTGCCAGCTCACAGGGACTGGAACAGTTCTTC. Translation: CASSQGLEQFF.

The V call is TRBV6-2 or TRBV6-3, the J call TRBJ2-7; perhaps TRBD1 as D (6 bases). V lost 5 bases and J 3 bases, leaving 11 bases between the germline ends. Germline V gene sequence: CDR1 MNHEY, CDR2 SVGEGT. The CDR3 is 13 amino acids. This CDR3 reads CASSRDTNYEQYF. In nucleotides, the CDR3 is TGTGCCAGCAGTCGGGACACTAACTACGAGCAGTACTTC.